The T cell receptor beta chain under discussion was sequenced for a study of T cell repertoires in cytomegalovirus infection. Study background: Indications came from public TCR beta signatures; they pointed to CMV infection and to a matching HLA type.

TCRdb called the reads again in MiXCR, with one record for every CDR3 protein. The profile shows under 850,000 distinct CDR3 sequences, about 40% of them singletons. CDR1 and CDR2 (germline): SGHVS, FQNEAQ. This CDR3 has 15 residues. Trimming took 7 bases from V and 2 from J; bases not matched to a gene: 7. This chain uses TRBV7-8 with TRBJ1-5, with 8 bases aligning to TRBD1. The receptor was derived from a human donor in good health (CMV status not recorded). Some clones in this sample may be carry-over from other donors' samples. Input material: PBMCs. CDR3 sequence reads: CASTLQGVGNQPQHF. As DNA, the CDR3 is TGTGCCAGCACCCTACAGGGGGTTGGCAATCAGCCCCAGCATTTT.